These 28 T cell receptor beta chains share one sample of origin, sequenced in a study of cytomegalovirus exposure and HLA in healthy donors. The PCR employed 60 Vbeta primers together with 13 Jbeta primers. TCRdb's copy holds only in-frame clones and misses some; the assay was immunoSEQ multiplex PCR. This sample has tens of thousands of clones, with about 70% found just once. The specimen was PBMCs. These receptors all come from a man in his forties in good health and CMV-seropositive.

The J gene is TRBJ2-3, the V gene TRBV5-1; TRBD2 agrees at 8 bases. V shed 3 bases, J shed 6 bases, and the junction held 9 bases outside the gene matches. The CDR3 loop spans 15 amino acids. Germline values: CDR1 SGHRS, CDR2 YFSETQ. CDR3 sequence: CASSSSTSAGDTQYF. CDR3 DNA: TGCGCCAGCAGCTCTTCGACTAGCGCCGGCGATACGCAGTATTTT. Full variable domain (rest looked up from reference TRBV5-1 and TRBJ2-3): KAGVTQTPRYLIKTRGQQVTLSCSPISGHRSVSWYQQTPGQGLQFLFEYFSETQRNKGNFPGRFSGRQFSNSRSEMNVSTLELGDSALYLCASSSSTSAGDTQYFGPGTRLTVL.

The chain carries TRBV28 and TRBJ1-2, with 7 nucleotides matching TRBD1. The germline gives CDR1 MDHEN, CDR2 SYDVKM. There are 15 residues in the CDR3. The trim removed 5 bases at V and 0 bases at J, leaving 6 bases unmatched. This CDR3 reads CASSQPTGPNYGYTF. CDR3 in DNA: TGTGCCAGCAGTCAACCGACAGGGCCTAACTATGGCTACACCTTC.

This clone was observed a few times. The rearrangement uses TRBV2 and TRBJ1-1; D is perhaps TRBD1 (5 bases). The ends were cut back, 7 bases at V and 4 bases at J, with 10 bases in the middle. This CDR3 spans 12 amino acids. Germline V CDR1 and CDR2: SNHLY, FYNNEI. CDR3 loop: CASTFGGTEAFF. CDR3 bases: TGTGCCAGCACCTTCGGGGGCACTGAAGCTTTCTTT.

This sequence joins TRBV9 and TRBJ2-2; D is perhaps TRBD1 (5 bases). CDR1 is SGDLS, CDR2 YYNGEE, per germline. The CDR3 is 15 residues long. Deletions cut 1 base from V and 5 bases from J, with 12 bases between. CDR3 DNA: TGTGCCAGCAGCGTAAACCCCCAGGGAACCGGGGAGCTGTTTTTT. Amino acids: CASSVNPQGTGELFF.

By share, this clone counts as medium-sized (0.01 to 0.1%). Additional DNA sequences in this sample encode the identical CDR3. The rearrangement links TRBV13 to TRBJ1-1; D is perhaps TRBD1 (6 bases). The V end was cut by 0 bases, the J end by 4 bases, with 9 bases between. The CDR3 length is 14 residues. The V gene's germline CDR1 is PRHDT and CDR2 FYEKMQ (reference sequence). The CDR3 DNA follows: TGTGCCAGCAGCTTAGGCAGGGGCGGCACTGAAGCTTTCTTT. The encoded protein is CASSLGRGGTEAFF.

This chain connects TRBV19 to TRBJ1-1, with a tentative D call TRBD1 (6 bases). CDR1 is LNHDA and CDR2 is SQIVND in the germline V gene (reference sequence). The CDR3 extends over 17 amino acids. The V end lost 1 base, the J end lost 1 base, and 16 bases lay between the germline ends. CDR3 region: CASSIVAGGDWNTEAFF. CDR3 coding DNA: TGTGCCAGTAGTATAGTGGCGGGGGGCGACTGGAACACTGAAGCTTTCTTT.

The rearrangement links TRBV18 to TRBJ1-2; D is undetermined. V dropped 1 base and J dropped 6 bases, with 6 bases sitting between them. The CDR3 is 12 amino acids. Germline CDR1 and CDR2: KGHSH and LQKENI. In DNA form, the CDR3 reads TGTGCCAGCTCACCACGTGAGGATGGCTACACCTTC. This sequence encodes CASSPREDGYTF.

The rearrangement joins TRBV2 to TRBJ1-3; TRBD1 is a possible D gene (5 bases). Germline-derived CDR1 and CDR2 are SNHLY and FYNNEI. CDR3 length equals 15 residues. The germline V and J ends were trimmed by 2 bases and 3 bases, with 11 bases remaining between them. The CDR3 protein is CASSERGDLGNTIYF. CDR3 DNA sequence: TGTGCCAGCAGTGAACGGGGGGACCTTGGAAACACCATATATTTT.

This sequence joins TRBV2 and TRBJ2-3; a weak D match, TRBD2 (6 bases). The V and J ends lost 3 bases and 5 bases respectively, with 9 bases between them. The CDR3 is 13 residues long. Germline-derived CDR1 and CDR2 are SNHLY and FYNNEI. Here the CDR3 reads CASSDFGGDTQYF. The CDR3 nucleotides read TGTGCCAGCAGTGATTTCGGGGGAGATACGCAGTATTTT.

This chain connects TRBV7-6 to TRBJ2-2; 9 bases fit TRBD2. The J segment lost 13 bases and the V segment lost 5 bases, leaving 14 bases of the junction unmatched. This CDR3 is 15 amino acids long. Per germline, CDR1 SGHVS and CDR2 FNYEAQ. The DNA of the CDR3 is TGTGCCAGCAGCCCGGGACTAGCTAGTTCTGAGGCGCTGTTTTTT. Its protein product is CASSPGLASSEALFF. Drawing the rest from reference TRBV7-6 and TRBJ2-2, the complete variable domain is GAGVSQSPRYKVTKRGQDVALRCDPISGHVSLYWYRQALGQGPEFLTYFNYEAQQDKSGLPNDRFSAERPEGSISTLTIQRTEQRDSAMYRCASSPGLASSEALFFGEGSRLTVL.

The V gene is TRBV30, the J gene TRBJ1-1; 9 bases match TRBD1. The CDR3 covers 15 residues. Germline V lookup: CDR1 GTSNPN, CDR2 SVGIG (reference sequence). Trimming cost V 3 bases and J 3 bases; bases outside gene matches: 8. CDR3 in DNA: TGTGCCTGGAGCTCCTTGGACAGGGGCTACACTGAAGCTTTCTTT. It is translated as CAWSSLDRGYTEAFF. Full variable domain (rest looked up from reference TRBV30 and TRBJ1-1): SQTIHQWPATLVQPVGSPLSLECTVEGTSNPNLYWYRQAAGRGLQLLFYSVGIGQISSEVPQNLSASRPQDRQFILSSKKLLLSDSGFYLCAWSSLDRGYTEAFFGQGTRLTVV.

V gene TRBV5-6 combines with J gene TRBJ2-7, with 10 nucleotides matching TRBD1. Trimming removed 3 bases from V and 4 bases from J; junction bases left unmatched: 4. The CDR3 sequence is 14 residues long. CDR1 is SGHDT and CDR2 is YYEEEE in the germline V gene. This CDR3 reads CASSSTGQGYEQYF. CDR3 nucleotide sequence: TGTGCCAGCAGCTCTACGGGACAGGGGTACGAGCAGTACTTC.

This sequence joins TRBV7-2 and TRBJ1-2, with TRBD1 matching 9 bases. This CDR3 contains 14 residues. From germline, CDR1 is SGHTA and CDR2 FQGNSA. V dropped 1 base and J dropped 8; count of bases not matched to a gene: 5. Here the CDR3 DNA reads TGTGCCAGCAGCTTAGGGACAGGGGTTGGCGGCTACACCTTC. Protein: CASSLGTGVGGYTF. Variable domain in full (rest from reference TRBV7-2 and TRBJ1-2): GAGVSQSPSNKVTEKGKDVELRCDPISGHTALYWYRQSLGQGLEFLIYFQGNSAPDKSGLPSDRFSAERTGGSVSTLTIQRTQQEDSAVYLCASSLGTGVGGYTFGSGTRLTVV.

This clone has more than one count but fewer than ten. The V call is TRBV7-3, the J call TRBJ2-1; 9 bases are shared with TRBD1. Trimming removed 3 bases from V and 1 base from J; junction bases left unmatched: 10. Germline V lookup: CDR1 SGHTA, CDR2 FQGTGA. The CDR3 has 18 residues. The CDR3 protein is CASSFLSGTGSSYNEQFF. CDR3 nucleotides: TGTGCCAGCAGCTTCCTTTCCGGGACAGGGAGTTCCTACAATGAGCAGTTCTTC.

This clone is categorized as medium-sized. V and J are TRBV7-2 and TRBJ1-2; the match to TRBD1 covers 9 bases. Germline loops: CDR1 SGHTA, CDR2 FQGNSA. Unmatched junction bases numbered 13, after V lost 1 base and J lost 4 bases. The CDR3 contains 18 residues. CDR3 coding DNA: TGTGCCAGCAGCTTAGGAGTCGGGACAGGGACGGGGAGCTATGGCTACACCTTC. This encodes CASSLGVGTGTGSYGYTF.

A single count supports this clone. The chain has TRBV7-5 and TRBJ2-7; the table's D call, TRBD1, was not checked against the DNA. TRBV7-5 is listed as a pseudogene. CDR3 size: 14 residues. The CDR3 loop reads CARSLEDRSYEQYF. The CDR3 bases are TGTGCCAGAAGCTTAGAGGACAGGTCCTACGAGCAGTACTTC.

This clone has more than one count but fewer than ten. This sequence joins TRBV18 and TRBJ2-2; 7 bases agree with TRBD1. Trimming took 4 bases from V and 3 from J; bases not matched to a gene: 8. The CDR3 sequence is 16 residues long. From germline, CDR1 is KGHSH and CDR2 LQKENI. The CDR3 reads CASSQGHRGDTGELFF. The DNA for the CDR3 is TGTGCCAGCTCACAGGGACACAGGGGTGACACCGGGGAGCTGTTTTTT.

This chain connects TRBV27 to TRBJ2-1, with 7 bases that match TRBD1. With V trimmed by 5 bases and J by 9 bases, 16 bases remained unmatched. The CDR3 runs 16 residues. Germline V gene sequence: CDR1 MNHEY, CDR2 SMNVEV (reference sequence). As DNA, the CDR3 is TGTGCCAGCAGTCCGAGAGGGGGCACGGGGACATCTGAGCAGTTCTTC. Translating gives CASSPRGGTGTSEQFF.

This clone was observed once. V is TRBV11-2 and J is TRBJ1-2; weak D call: TRBD1 (6 bases). Per germline, CDR1 SGHAT and CDR2 FQNNGV. The CDR3 is 13 residues long. Deletions cut 1 base from V and 6 bases from J, with 9 bases between. The CDR3 DNA follows: TGTGCCAGCAGCTTAGCGCCAGGGGATGGCTACACCTTC. The encoded protein is CASSLAPGDGYTF.

The V call is TRBV19, the J call TRBJ1-6; a possible D gene is TRBD1 (6 bases). From germline, CDR1 is LNHDA and CDR2 SQIVND (reference sequence). V lost 7 bases to trimming and J lost 10 bases, with 17 bases between them. The CDR3 is made up of 14 amino acids. The CDR3 spells CASTMDSQRSPLHF. In nucleotides, the CDR3 is TGTGCCAGTACCATGGACAGCCAAAGATCACCCCTCCACTTT. Using reference TRBV19 and TRBJ1-6 for the parts outside the CDR3, the full variable domain is DGGITQSPKYLFRKEGQNVTLSCEQNLNHDAMYWYRQDPGQGLRLIYYSQIVNDFQKGDIAEGYSVSREKKESFPLTVTSAQKNPTAFYLCASTMDSQRSPLHFGNGTRLTVT.

J is TRBJ2-2 and V is TRBV7-2; D uncertain. This CDR3 is 12 amino acids long. The V end lost 5 bases, the J end lost 6 bases, and 7 bases lay between the germline ends. The germline V gene encodes CDR1 SGHTA and CDR2 FQGNSA. CDR3 sequence reads: CASSVTAGELFF. In DNA form, the CDR3 reads TGTGCCAGCAGCGTAACGGCCGGGGAGCTGTTTTTT.

The chain links TRBV7-3 to TRBJ2-7; D ambiguous. This CDR3 contains 11 residues. The germline CDR1 and CDR2 sequences are SGHTA and FQGTGA. V was cut by 3 bases and J by 4 bases, with 4 bases left in between. The CDR3 DNA is TGTGCCAGCAGCTTCTCTTACGAGCAGTACTTC. Its translation: CASSFSYEQYF.

The genes are TRBV29-1 and TRBJ1-2; 9 nucleotides match TRBD1. Looked up from germline, CDR1 is SQVTM and CDR2 is ANQGSEA. V was clipped by 4 bases and J by 7 bases; unmatched bases: 4. This CDR3 has 12 residues. Here the CDR3 DNA reads TGCAGCGTTGTGGGACAGGGTGTTGGCTACACCTTC. It is translated as CSVVGQGVGYTF.

The chain is built from TRBV29-1 and TRBJ1-1; TRBD1 matches 8 bases. J was trimmed by 2 bases and V by 7 bases; bases with no gene match: 3. Looked up from germline, CDR1 is SQVTM and CDR2 is ANQGSEA. The CDR3 is 12 residues long. The DNA for the CDR3 is TGCAGCGGGACAGGGCTTAACACTGAAGCTTTCTTT. Protein product: CSGTGLNTEAFF.

The chain is built from TRBV28 and TRBJ1-2, with 8 bases identical to TRBD1. Germline V gene sequence: CDR1 MDHEN, CDR2 SYDVKM. This CDR3 spans 16 amino acids. J gave up 4 bases and V 2 bases, and 9 bases lay outside the gene matches. The CDR3 region has the DNA TGTGCCAGCAGTTTAGGCGGACAGGGATTTTCCTATGGCTACACCTTC. Residues: CASSLGGQGFSYGYTF.

This clone has only a few counts. V gene TRBV28 combines with J gene TRBJ1-5; D possibly corresponds to TRBD1 (5 bases). Trimming removed 7 bases from V and 4 bases from J, with 14 bases in between. Germline V CDR1 and CDR2: MDHEN, SYDVKM. This CDR3 has 14 residues. The CDR3 sequence is CASTLWGVNQPQHF. The CDR3 region has the DNA TGTGCCAGCACCCTGTGGGGGGTGAATCAGCCCCAGCATTTT.

V gene TRBV5-6 combines with J gene TRBJ2-1, with D perhaps matching TRBD2 (6 bases). Between the trimmed V and J ends, which lost 4 bases and 9 bases, there was a span of 14 bases. Germline CDR1 reads SGHDT; CDR2 reads YYEEEE. There are 13 residues in the CDR3. The CDR3 reads CASSPTTSIEQFF. As DNA, the CDR3 is TGTGCCAGCAGCCCGACGACTAGTATTGAGCAGTTCTTC.

The chain employs TRBV18 and TRBJ2-3, with D possibly being TRBD2 (7 bases). Germline loops: CDR1 KGHSH, CDR2 LQKENI. CDR3 size: 16 residues. V dropped 0 bases and J dropped 3 bases, with 13 bases sitting between them. The CDR3, as DNA: TGTGCCAGCTCACCACCGTCCGGGGGGACAACAGATACGCAGTATTTT. Translated, it gives CASSPPSGGTTDTQYF.